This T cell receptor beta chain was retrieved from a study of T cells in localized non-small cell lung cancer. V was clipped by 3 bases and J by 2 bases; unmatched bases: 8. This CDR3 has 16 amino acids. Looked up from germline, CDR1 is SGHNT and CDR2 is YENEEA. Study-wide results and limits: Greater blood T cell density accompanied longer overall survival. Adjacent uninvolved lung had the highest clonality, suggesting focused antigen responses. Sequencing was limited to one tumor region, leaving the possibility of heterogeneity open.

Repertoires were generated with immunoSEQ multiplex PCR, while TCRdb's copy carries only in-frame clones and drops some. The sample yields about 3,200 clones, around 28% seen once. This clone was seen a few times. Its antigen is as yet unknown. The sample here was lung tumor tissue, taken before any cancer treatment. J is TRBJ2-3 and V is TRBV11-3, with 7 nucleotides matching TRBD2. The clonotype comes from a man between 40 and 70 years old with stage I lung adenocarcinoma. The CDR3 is CASSLRSGAHTDTQYF. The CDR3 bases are TGTGCCAGCAGCTTGAGAAGCGGGGCGCACACAGATACGCAGTATTTT.